The clone carrying this T cell receptor beta chain has ten or more counts. The CDR3 totals 16 residues. The V end was cut by 0 bases, the J end by 9 bases, with 18 bases between. CDR1 and CDR2 from the germline V gene are LGHDT and YNNKEL (reference sequence). The sample comes from a study of T-cell reconstitution after alpha-beta-depleted transplantation in children. For TCRbeta, the library was prepared with unique molecular identifiers. TCRdb ran MiXCR on the PCR reads and lists one entry per CDR3 protein. The sample holds 200,000 to 250,000 distinct CDR3 sequences, about 24% seen once. The material was PBMCs, mostly from graft donor cells, obtained 360 days after TCRalphabeta/CD19-depleted stem cell transplant. The sequence came from a female patient younger than 10 who had a stem cell transplant for congenital amegakaryocytic thrombocytopenia, so the T cells may come from the graft donor. This chain uses TRBV3-1 with TRBJ2-1; D possibly matches TRBD1 or TRBD2 (5 bases each). CDR3 loop: CASSQDEGKGPGEQFF. CDR3 DNA: TGTGCCAGCAGCCAAGACGAGGGGAAAGGCCCCGGTGAGCAGTTCTTC.